Presented here are 5 T cell receptor beta chains from one specimen sequenced in a study of OX40 agonist ivuxolimab in advanced cancers. TCRdb's table, derived via immunoSEQ multiplex PCR, lists solely in-frame clones and lacks some. Found here are some 62,000 clones, about 90% of them singletons; the top ten hold approximately 5.2%. This sample comprised CD4+ or CD8+ T cells sorted from blood, obtained in a trial of the OX40 agonist ivuxolimab. These receptors were obtained from an adult with an advanced solid tumor such as melanoma, head and neck, liver or kidney cancer.

The chain combines TRBV7-8 with TRBJ2-7, with 7 bases identical to TRBD1. In germline, CDR1 is SGHVS, CDR2 FQNEAQ. The CDR3 length is 13 residues. V shed 5 bases, J shed 3 bases, and the junction held 4 bases outside the gene matches. The CDR3 reads CASSMTGFYEQYF. CDR3 sequence (DNA): TGTGCCAGCAGCATGACAGGGTTCTACGAGCAGTACTTC.

V is TRBV19 and J is TRBJ1-2, with 7 nucleotides matching TRBD1. V gave up 5 bases and J gave up 7 bases; unmatched junction bases: 10. Germline V gene data show CDR1 as LNHDA and CDR2 as SQIVND (reference sequence). The CDR3 runs to 14 residues. The DNA for the CDR3 is TGTGCCAGTAGTGCCCGAACAGGGGTAGGTGGCTACACCTTC. Its protein product is CASSARTGVGGYTF.

The chain employs TRBV7-9 and TRBJ2-7; no definite D call. Germline lookup yields CDR1 SEHNR and CDR2 FQNEAQ (reference sequence). This CDR3 is built from 12 residues. V lost 5 bases and J lost 5, with 10 bases in between. The CDR3 loop is CASSTLIDEQYF. CDR3 nucleotides: TGTGCCAGCAGCACCCTAATCGACGAGCAGTACTTC. Full variable domain (outside the CDR3, taken from reference TRBV7-9 and TRBJ2-7): DTGVSQNPRHKITKRGQNVTFRCDPISEHNRLYWYRQTLGQGPEFLTYFQNEAQLEKSRLLSDRFSAERPKGSFSTLEIQRTEQGDSAMYLCASSTLIDEQYFGPGTRLTVT.

V and J are TRBV10-3 and TRBJ2-3; TRBD1 matches at 7 bases. Germline values: CDR1 ENHRY, CDR2 SYGVKD. The CDR3 sequence is 13 residues long. V shed 7 bases, J shed 3 bases, and the junction held 4 bases outside the gene matches. The CDR3 is CAITPTGTDTQYF. The CDR3 region has the DNA TGTGCCATCACCCCGACAGGGACAGATACGCAGTATTTT.

The rearrangement uses TRBV5-1 and TRBJ1-6; 8 bases agree with TRBD1. Losses at the gene ends were 0 bases for V and 7 bases for J; bases not matched to a gene: 0. Looked up from germline, CDR1 is SGHRS and CDR2 is YFSETQ. This CDR3 region has 14 residues. Written as DNA, the CDR3 is TGCGCCAGCAGCTTGGACAGGGGGAATTCACCCCTCCACTTT. Encoded protein: CASSLDRGNSPLHF.